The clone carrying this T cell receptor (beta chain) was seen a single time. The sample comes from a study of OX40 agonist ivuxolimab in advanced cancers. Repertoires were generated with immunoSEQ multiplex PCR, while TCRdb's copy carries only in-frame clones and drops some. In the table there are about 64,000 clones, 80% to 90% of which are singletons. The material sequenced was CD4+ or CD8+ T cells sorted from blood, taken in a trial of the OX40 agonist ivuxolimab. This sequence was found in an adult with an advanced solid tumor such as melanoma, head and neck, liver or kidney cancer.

The CDR3 coding sequence is TGTGCCAGCAGTCAGGGGTACTCCTACGAGCAGTACTTC. This gives the protein CASSQGYSYEQYF. The V and J genes are TRBV13 and TRBJ2-7; D may be TRBD1 (6 bases). Trimming cost V 6 bases and J 0 bases, with 9 bases left between them. The V gene's germline CDR1 is PRHDT and CDR2 FYEKMQ (reference sequence). The length of the CDR3 is 13 residues.